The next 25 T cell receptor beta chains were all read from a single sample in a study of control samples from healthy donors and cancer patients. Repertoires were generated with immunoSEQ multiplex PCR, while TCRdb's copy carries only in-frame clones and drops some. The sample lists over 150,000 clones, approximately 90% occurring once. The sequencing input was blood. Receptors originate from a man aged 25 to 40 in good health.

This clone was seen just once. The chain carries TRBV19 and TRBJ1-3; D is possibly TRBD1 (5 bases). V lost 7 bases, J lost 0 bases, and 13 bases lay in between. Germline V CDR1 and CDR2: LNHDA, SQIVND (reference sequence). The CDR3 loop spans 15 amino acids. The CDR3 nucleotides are TGTGCCAGTATTTCAGGTGGGGCCTCTGGAAACACCATATATTTT. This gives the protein CASISGGASGNTIYF.

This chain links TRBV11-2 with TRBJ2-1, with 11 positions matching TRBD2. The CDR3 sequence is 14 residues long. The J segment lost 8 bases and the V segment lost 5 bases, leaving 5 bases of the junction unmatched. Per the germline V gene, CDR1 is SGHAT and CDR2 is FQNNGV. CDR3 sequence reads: CASSQASGGYEQFF. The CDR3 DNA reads TGTGCCAGCAGCCAGGCTAGCGGGGGGTATGAGCAGTTCTTC. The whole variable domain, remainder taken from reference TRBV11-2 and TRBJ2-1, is EAGVAQSPRYKIIEKRQSVAFWCNPISGHATLYWYQQILGQGPKLLIQFQNNGVVDDSQLPKDRFSAERLKGVDSTLKIQPAKLEDSAVYLCASSQASGGYEQFFGPGTRLTVL.

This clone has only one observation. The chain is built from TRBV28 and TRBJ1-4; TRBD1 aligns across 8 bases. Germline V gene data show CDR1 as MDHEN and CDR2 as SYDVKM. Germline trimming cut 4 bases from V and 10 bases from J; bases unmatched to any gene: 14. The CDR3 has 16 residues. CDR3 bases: TGTGCCAGCAGTTCCCCCCGGACAGGGATCTCGGTAAAACTGTTTTTT. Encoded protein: CASSSPRTGISVKLFF.

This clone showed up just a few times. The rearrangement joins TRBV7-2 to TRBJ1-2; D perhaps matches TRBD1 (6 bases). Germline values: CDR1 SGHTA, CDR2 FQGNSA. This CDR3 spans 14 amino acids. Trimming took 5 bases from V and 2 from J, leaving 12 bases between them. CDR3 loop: CASSPSGANYGYTF. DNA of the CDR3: TGTGCCAGCAGCCCCTCGGGGGCCAACTATGGCTACACCTTC.

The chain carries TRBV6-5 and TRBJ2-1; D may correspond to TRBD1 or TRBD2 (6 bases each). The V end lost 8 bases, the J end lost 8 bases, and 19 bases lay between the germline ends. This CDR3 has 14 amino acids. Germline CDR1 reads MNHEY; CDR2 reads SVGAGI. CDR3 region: CASGPARGADEQFF. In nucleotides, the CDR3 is TGTGCCAGCGGGCCCGCGAGGGGGGCGGATGAGCAGTTCTTC.

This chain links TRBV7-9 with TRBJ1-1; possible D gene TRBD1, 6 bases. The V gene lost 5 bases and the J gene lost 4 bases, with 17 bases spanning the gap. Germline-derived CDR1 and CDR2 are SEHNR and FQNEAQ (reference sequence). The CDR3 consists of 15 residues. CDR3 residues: CASSPNRIRGTEAFF. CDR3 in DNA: TGTGCCAGCAGCCCGAACAGGATCAGGGGCACTGAAGCTTTCTTT.

DNA for the CDR3: TGTGCCAGCCGTACCGGGGGTAGCAATCAGCCCCAGCATTTT. It translates to CASRTGGSNQPQHF. The chain recombines TRBV19 with TRBJ1-5; D perhaps matches TRBD1 (5 bases). The CDR3 spans 14 residues. V lost 9 bases and J 0 bases, leaving 12 bases between the germline ends. Germline assignment: CDR1 LNHDA and CDR2 SQIVND (reference sequence).

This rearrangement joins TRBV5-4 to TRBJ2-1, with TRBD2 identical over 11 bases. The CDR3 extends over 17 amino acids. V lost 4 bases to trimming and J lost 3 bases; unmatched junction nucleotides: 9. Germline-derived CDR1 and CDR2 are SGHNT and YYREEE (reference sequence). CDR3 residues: CASSPPGLAENYNEQFF. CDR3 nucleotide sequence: TGTGCCAGCAGCCCGCCGGGACTAGCGGAGAACTACAATGAGCAGTTCTTC.

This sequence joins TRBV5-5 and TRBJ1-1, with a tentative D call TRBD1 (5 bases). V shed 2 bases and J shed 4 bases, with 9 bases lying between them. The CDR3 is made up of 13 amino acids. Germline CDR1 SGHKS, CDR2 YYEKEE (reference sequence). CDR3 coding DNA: TGTGCCAGCAGCTTTTGGGGGGGCACTGAAGCTTTCTTT. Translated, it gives CASSFWGGTEAFF.

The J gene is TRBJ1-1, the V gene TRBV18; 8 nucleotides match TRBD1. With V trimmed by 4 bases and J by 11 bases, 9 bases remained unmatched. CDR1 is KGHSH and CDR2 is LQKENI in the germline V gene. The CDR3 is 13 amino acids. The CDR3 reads CASSLQGDHLAFF. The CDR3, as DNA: TGTGCCAGCTCACTACAGGGGGACCATTTGGCTTTCTTT.

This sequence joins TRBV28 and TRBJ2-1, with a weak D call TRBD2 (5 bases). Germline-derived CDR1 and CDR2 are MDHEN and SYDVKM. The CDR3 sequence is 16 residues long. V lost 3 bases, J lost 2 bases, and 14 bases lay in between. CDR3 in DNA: TGTGCCAGCAGTTTCATGGCTGCCGGGACCTACAATGAGCAGTTCTTC. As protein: CASSFMAAGTYNEQFF.

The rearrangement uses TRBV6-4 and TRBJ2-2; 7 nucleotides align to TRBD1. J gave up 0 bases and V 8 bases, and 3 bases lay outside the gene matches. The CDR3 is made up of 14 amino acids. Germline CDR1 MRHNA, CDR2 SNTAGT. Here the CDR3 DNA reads TGTGCCAGCGGGACAGCCCCGAACACCGGGGAGCTGTTTTTT. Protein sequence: CASGTAPNTGELFF.

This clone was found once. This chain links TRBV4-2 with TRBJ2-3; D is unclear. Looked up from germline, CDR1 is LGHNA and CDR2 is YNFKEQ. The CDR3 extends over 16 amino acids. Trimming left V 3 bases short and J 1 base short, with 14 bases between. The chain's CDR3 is CASSQVSGLGTDTQYF. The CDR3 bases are TGTGCCAGCAGCCAGGTCAGTGGATTGGGCACAGATACGCAGTATTTT.

This chain's CDR3 is CASSYGVAYEQYF. For the CDR3, the DNA is TGTGCCAGCAGTTACGGGGTCGCCTACGAGCAGTACTTC. The chain uses TRBV6-6 and TRBJ2-7; unclear D gene. Trimming shortened V by 2 bases and J by 2 bases, and 7 bases separated the two germline ends. This CDR3 is 13 amino acids long. CDR1 is MNHNY, CDR2 SVGAGI, per germline (reference sequence).

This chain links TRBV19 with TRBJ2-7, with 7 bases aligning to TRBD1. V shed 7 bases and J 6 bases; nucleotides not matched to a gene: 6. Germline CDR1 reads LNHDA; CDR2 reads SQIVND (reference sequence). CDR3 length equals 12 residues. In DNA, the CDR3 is TGTGCCAGTATCGACAGGGCCGGCGAGCAGTACTTC. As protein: CASIDRAGEQYF.

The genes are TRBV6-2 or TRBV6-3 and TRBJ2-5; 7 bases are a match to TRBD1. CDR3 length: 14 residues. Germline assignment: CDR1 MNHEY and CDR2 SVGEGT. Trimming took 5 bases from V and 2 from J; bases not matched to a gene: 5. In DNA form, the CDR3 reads TGTGCCAGCAGTAGGGACAGTATTCAAGAGACCCAGTACTTC. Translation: CASSRDSIQETQYF.

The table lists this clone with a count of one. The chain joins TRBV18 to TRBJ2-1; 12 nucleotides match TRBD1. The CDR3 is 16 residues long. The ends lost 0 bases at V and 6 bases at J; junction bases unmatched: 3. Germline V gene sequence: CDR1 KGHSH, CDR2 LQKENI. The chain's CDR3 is CASSPPTGQGANEQFF. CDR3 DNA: TGTGCCAGCTCACCACCGACGGGACAGGGGGCCAATGAGCAGTTCTTC.

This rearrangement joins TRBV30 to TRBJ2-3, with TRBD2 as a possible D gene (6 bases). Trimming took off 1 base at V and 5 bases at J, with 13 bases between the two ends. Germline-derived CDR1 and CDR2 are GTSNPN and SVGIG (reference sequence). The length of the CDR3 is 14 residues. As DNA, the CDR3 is TGTGCCTGGAGTGAACTAGCCTCGATAGATACGCAGTATTTT. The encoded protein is CAWSELASIDTQYF.

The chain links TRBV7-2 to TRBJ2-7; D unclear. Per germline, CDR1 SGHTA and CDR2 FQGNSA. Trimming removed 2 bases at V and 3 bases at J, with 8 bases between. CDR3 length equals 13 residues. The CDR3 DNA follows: TGTGCCAGCAGCTTACTCGTGGGCTACGAGCAGTACTTC. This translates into CASSLLVGYEQYF.

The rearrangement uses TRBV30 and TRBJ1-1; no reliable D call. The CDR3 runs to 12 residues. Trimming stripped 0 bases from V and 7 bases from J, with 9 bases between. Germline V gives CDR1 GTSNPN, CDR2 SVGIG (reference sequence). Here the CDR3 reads CAWSVDPVEAFF. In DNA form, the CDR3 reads TGTGCCTGGAGTGTCGATCCCGTTGAAGCTTTCTTT.

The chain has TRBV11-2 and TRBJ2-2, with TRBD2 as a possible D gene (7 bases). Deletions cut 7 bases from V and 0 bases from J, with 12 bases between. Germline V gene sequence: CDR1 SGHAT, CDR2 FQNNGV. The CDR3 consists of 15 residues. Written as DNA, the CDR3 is TGTGCCAGCACCCTAGGGGGGGCGAACACCGGGGAGCTGTTTTTT. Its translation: CASTLGGANTGELFF.

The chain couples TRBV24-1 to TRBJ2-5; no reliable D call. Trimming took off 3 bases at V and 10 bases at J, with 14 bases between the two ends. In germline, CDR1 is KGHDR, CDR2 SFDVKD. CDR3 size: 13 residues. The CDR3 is CATSDHGRVSQYF. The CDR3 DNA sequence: TGTGCCACCAGTGATCATGGTCGGGTGAGCCAGTACTTC.

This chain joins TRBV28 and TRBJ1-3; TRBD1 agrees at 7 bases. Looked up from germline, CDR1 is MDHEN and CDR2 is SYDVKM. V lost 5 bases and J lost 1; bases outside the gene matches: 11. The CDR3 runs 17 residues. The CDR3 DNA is TGTGCCAGCAGTCGCATTGACAGGGAGGCTTCTGGAAACACCATATATTTT. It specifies CASSRIDREASGNTIYF.

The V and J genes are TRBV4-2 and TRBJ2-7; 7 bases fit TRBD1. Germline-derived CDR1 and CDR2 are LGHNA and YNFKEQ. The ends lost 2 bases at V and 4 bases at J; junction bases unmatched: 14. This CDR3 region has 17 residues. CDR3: CASSQRLGGDRVYEQYF. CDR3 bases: TGTGCCAGCAGCCAAAGATTAGGAGGCGACAGGGTTTACGAGCAGTACTTC.

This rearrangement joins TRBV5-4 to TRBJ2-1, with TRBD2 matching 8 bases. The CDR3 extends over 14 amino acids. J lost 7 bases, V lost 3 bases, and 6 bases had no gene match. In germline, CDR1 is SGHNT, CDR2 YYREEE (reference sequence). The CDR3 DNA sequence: TGTGCCAGCAGCTCCTGGACTAGCCGGAATGAGCAGTTCTTC. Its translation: CASSSWTSRNEQFF.